The 15 T cell receptor beta chains reported below all come from one sample, sequenced in a study of cytotoxic CD8 clonotypes in ibrutinib-treated CLL. Generated by immunoSEQ multiplex PCR, the TCRdb table keeps only in-frame clones and is missing some. The sample carries about 97,000 clones, around 73% recorded once. This material consisted of PBMCs, taken after 12 months of ibrutinib treatment. The receptors shown here come from a human donor with chronic lymphocytic leukemia.

V usage is TRBV18 and J usage is TRBJ2-5, with D unclear. This CDR3 has 14 amino acids. The germline CDR1 and CDR2 sequences are KGHSH and LQKENI. Between the trimmed V and J ends, which lost 6 bases and 5 bases, there was a span of 16 bases. The CDR3 coding sequence is TGTGCCAGCTCCCAAGCGATCTCAAGTGAGACCCAGTACTTC. Its translation is CASSQAISSETQYF.

V is TRBV29-1 and J is TRBJ1-2; the D gene is possibly TRBD1 (5 bases). Between the trimmed V and J ends, which lost 6 bases and 4 bases, there was a span of 12 bases. This CDR3 region has 12 residues. Per germline, CDR1 SQVTM and CDR2 ANQGSEA. The CDR3 spells CSVGTSTYGYTF. CDR3 coding DNA: TGCAGCGTCGGGACCTCCACCTATGGCTACACCTTC.

The CDR3 nucleotides read TGTGCCAGCAGCTTCGAGAACGAACCTCGAAAACTGTTTTTT. Protein sequence: CASSFENEPRKLFF. The V call is TRBV5-5, the J call TRBJ1-4; no clear D. This CDR3 is built from 14 residues. V gave up 2 bases and J gave up 10 bases, with 15 bases separating them. Germline values: CDR1 SGHKS, CDR2 YYEKEE (reference sequence).

This chain uses TRBV6-5 with TRBJ2-3, with TRBD2 as a possible D gene (6 bases). CDR3 length equals 16 residues. Germline lookup yields CDR1 MNHEY and CDR2 SVGAGI. V lost 0 bases to trimming and J lost 0 bases, with 10 bases between them. The CDR3 DNA sequence: TGTGCCAGCAGTTACTCCGGCGGGATTAGCACAGATACGCAGTATTTT. Encoded protein: CASSYSGGISTDTQYF.

The rearrangement joins TRBV18 to TRBJ2-3, with 7 bases aligning to TRBD1. The germline V gene encodes CDR1 KGHSH and CDR2 LQKENI. CDR3 size: 17 residues. The junction had 8 bases not matched to a gene; V was cut back by 2 bases and J by 0 bases. CDR3 bases: TGTGCCAGCTCACCAAGGACAGGTACTTCTAGCACAGATACGCAGTATTTT. This sequence encodes CASSPRTGTSSTDTQYF.

J is TRBJ2-7 and V is TRBV7-2, with TRBD1 matching over 8 bases. The trim removed 5 bases at V and 3 bases at J, leaving 9 bases unmatched. The CDR3 runs 15 residues. The V gene's germline CDR1 is SGHTA and CDR2 FQGNSA. The CDR3 DNA sequence: TGTGCCAGCAGCCTTGGACAGGGTTTTTACTACGAGCAGTACTTC. This codes for CASSLGQGFYYEQYF.

The chain is built from TRBV7-6 and TRBJ2-3, with TRBD1 matching 10 bases. Germline CDR1 SGHVS, CDR2 FNYEAQ. J lost 4 bases, V lost 2 bases, and 6 bases had no gene match. This CDR3 spans 16 amino acids. This CDR3 reads CASSLFPGQGPDTQYF. CDR3 nucleotides: TGTGCCAGCAGCTTATTTCCGGGACAGGGGCCAGATACGCAGTATTTT.

The chain is built from TRBV19 and TRBJ1-4; 8 nucleotides agree with TRBD1. Germline trimming cut 6 bases from V and 2 bases from J; bases unmatched to any gene: 8. The CDR3 extends over 16 amino acids. CDR1 and CDR2 (germline): LNHDA, SQIVND (reference sequence). CDR3 sequence (DNA): TGTGCCAGTAGCCCAGGGGGCGGTAGGACTAATGAAAAACTGTTTTTT. Translating it yields CASSPGGGRTNEKLFF.

The rearrangement joins TRBV30 to TRBJ2-5, with 14 bases fitting TRBD2. The germline V gene has CDR1 GTSNPN and CDR2 SVGIG (reference sequence). V lost 0 bases to trimming and J lost 7 bases; unmatched junction nucleotides: 7. The CDR3 is made up of 16 amino acids. The CDR3 bases are TGTGCCTGGAGTGTAGGGACTAGCGGGGGTAGGGGGACCCAGTACTTC. Protein sequence: CAWSVGTSGGRGTQYF. The full variable domain, its missing parts supplied by reference TRBV30 and TRBJ2-5, is SQTIHQWPATLVQPVGSPLSLECTVEGTSNPNLYWYRQAAGRGLQLLFYSVGIGQISSEVPQNLSASRPQDRQFILSSKKLLLSDSGFYLCAWSVGTSGGRGTQYFGPGTRLLVL.

The chain joins TRBV18 to TRBJ2-7; tentative D call: TRBD2 (5 bases). The CDR3 runs to 13 residues. With 0 bases removed from V and 5 bases from J, the gap between germline ends came to 8 bases. CDR1 is KGHSH, CDR2 LQKENI, per germline. The DNA of the CDR3 is TGTGCCAGCTCACCACCTCCCGGGGACGAGCAGTACTTC. Translated, it gives CASSPPPGDEQYF.

The J gene is TRBJ1-5, the V gene TRBV2, with 8 bases aligning to TRBD1. J was trimmed by 7 bases and V by 4 bases; bases with no gene match: 9. The CDR3 is 15 amino acids. The germline CDR1 and CDR2 sequences are SNHLY and FYNNEI. Written as DNA, the CDR3 is TGTGCCAGCAGTGGGGGGACAACAGGGGGACAGCCCCAGCATTTT. It translates to CASSGGTTGGQPQHF.

The rearrangement links TRBV6-5 to TRBJ2-5; weak D call: TRBD1 (6 bases). Trimming took off 0 bases at V and 4 bases at J, with 12 bases between the two ends. Germline CDR1 is MNHEY and CDR2 is SVGAGI. This CDR3 region has 15 residues. The CDR3 DNA follows: TGTGCCAGCAGTTACTCGACCAGGGGAAGAGAGACCCAGTACTTC. Amino acids: CASSYSTRGRETQYF.

This clone was seen once. The J gene is TRBJ2-5, the V gene TRBV9; 10 bases agree with TRBD2. The CDR3 length is 16 residues. Looked up from germline, CDR1 is SGDLS and CDR2 is YYNGEE. V shed 0 bases and J 5 bases; nucleotides not matched to a gene: 7. CDR3 protein: CASSVGVAGGRETQYF. In DNA, the CDR3 is TGTGCCAGCAGCGTAGGGGTAGCGGGGGGCCGGGAGACCCAGTACTTC.

The chain has TRBV11-3 and TRBJ2-3, with D perhaps assigned TRBD1 or TRBD2 (5 bases each). The germline gives CDR1 SGHNT, CDR2 YENEEA. This CDR3 contains 14 residues. V shed 5 bases and J shed 0 bases, with 9 bases lying between them. For the CDR3, the DNA is TGTGCCAGCAGCCCTGGGGGAAGCACAGATACGCAGTATTTT. Translation gives CASSPGGSTDTQYF.

The chain joins TRBV5-6 to TRBJ1-5; the D gene is possibly TRBD1 (6 bases). Looked up from germline, CDR1 is SGHDT and CDR2 is YYEEEE. CDR3 length equals 15 residues. The V end was cut by 2 bases, the J end by 4 bases, with 13 bases between. CDR3 region: CASSFLQGQNQPQHF. CDR3 DNA: TGTGCCAGCAGCTTTTTACAGGGTCAGAATCAGCCCCAGCATTTT.